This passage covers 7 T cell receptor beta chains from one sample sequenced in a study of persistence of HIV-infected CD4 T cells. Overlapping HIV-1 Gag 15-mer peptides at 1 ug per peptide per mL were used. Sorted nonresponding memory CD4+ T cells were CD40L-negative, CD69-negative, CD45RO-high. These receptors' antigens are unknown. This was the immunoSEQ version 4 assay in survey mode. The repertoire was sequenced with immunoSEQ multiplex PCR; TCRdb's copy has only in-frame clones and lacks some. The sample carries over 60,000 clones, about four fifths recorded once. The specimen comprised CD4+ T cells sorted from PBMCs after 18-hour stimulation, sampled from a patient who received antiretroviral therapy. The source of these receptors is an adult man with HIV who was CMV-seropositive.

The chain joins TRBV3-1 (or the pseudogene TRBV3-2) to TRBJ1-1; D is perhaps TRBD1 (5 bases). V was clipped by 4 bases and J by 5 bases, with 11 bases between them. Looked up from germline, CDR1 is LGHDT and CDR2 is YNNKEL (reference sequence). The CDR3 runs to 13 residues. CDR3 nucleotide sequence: TGTGCCAGCAGCCTTTCCGACAGAACTGAAGCTTTCTTT. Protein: CASSLSDRTEAFF.

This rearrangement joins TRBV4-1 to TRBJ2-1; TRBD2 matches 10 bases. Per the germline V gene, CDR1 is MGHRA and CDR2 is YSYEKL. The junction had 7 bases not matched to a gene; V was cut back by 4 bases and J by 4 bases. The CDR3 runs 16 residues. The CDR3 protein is CASSPGLARGYNEQFF. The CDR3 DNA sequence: TGCGCCAGCAGCCCGGGACTAGCGAGGGGGTACAATGAGCAGTTCTTC.

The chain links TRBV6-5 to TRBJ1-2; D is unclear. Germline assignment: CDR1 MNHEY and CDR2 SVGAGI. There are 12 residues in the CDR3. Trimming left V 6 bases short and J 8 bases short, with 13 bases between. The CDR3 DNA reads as TGTGCCAGCAGCCCCAGGTCGGGAGGCTACACCTTC. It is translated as CASSPRSGGYTF.

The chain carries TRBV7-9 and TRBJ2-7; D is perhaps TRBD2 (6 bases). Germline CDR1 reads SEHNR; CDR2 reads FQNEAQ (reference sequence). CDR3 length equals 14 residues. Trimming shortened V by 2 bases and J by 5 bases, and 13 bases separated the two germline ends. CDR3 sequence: CASSLSGGIDEQYF. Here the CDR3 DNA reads TGTGCCAGCAGCTTAAGTGGGGGGATCGACGAGCAGTACTTC.

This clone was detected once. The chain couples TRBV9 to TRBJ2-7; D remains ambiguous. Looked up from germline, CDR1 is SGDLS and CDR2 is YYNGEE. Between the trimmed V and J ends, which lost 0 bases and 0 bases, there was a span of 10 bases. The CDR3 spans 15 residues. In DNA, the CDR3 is TGTGCCAGCAGCGTAGAGGCTTCCCGCTCCTACGAGCAGTACTTC. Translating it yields CASSVEASRSYEQYF.

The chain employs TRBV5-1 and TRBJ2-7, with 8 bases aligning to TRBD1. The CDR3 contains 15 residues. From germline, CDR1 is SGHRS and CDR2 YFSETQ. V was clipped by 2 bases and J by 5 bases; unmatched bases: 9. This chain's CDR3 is CASSFGTGGRDEQYF. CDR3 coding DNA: TGCGCCAGCAGCTTCGGAACAGGGGGTAGAGACGAGCAGTACTTC.

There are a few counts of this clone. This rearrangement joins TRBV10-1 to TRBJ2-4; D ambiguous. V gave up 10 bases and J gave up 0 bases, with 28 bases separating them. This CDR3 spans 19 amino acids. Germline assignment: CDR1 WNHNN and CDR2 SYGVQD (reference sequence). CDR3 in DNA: TGCGCCACCGAGGCCCATTCACAGCTTGCCCCCTTAGCCAAAAACATTCAGTACTTC. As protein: CATEAHSQLAPLAKNIQYF.